Following are 14 T cell receptor beta chains from one sample sequenced in a study of post-analysis software for immune sequencing data. Study-wide results and caveats: Compared with controls, patients had more of about 5 TRBV segments, including TRBV5-6, TRBV5-1 and TRBV20-1.

Unique molecular identifiers were present in the TCR beta cDNA libraries. TCRdb recomputed calls from the PCR reads with MiXCR, one row per CDR3 protein. This table holds hundreds of thousands of distinct CDR3 sequences, around 50% found once. No antigen has been identified for these receptors. The specimen sequenced was blood. All receptors come from a girl aged 10-17 years with multiple sclerosis.

This clonotype has more than one count but fewer than ten. The rearrangement links TRBV29-1 to TRBJ2-1; 11 nucleotides line up with TRBD2. The trim removed 4 bases at V and 4 bases at J, leaving 3 bases unmatched. This CDR3 region has 14 residues. Germline-derived CDR1 and CDR2 are SQVTM and ANQGSEA. The CDR3 DNA reads TGCAGCGTTGCCGGGACTAGCGGATACAATGAGCAGTTCTTC. Encoded protein: CSVAGTSGYNEQFF.

The chain has TRBV6-4 and TRBJ2-1; D might be TRBD2 (7 bases). The CDR3 loop spans 15 amino acids. Trimming left V 0 bases short and J 8 bases short, with 14 bases between. Germline CDR1 is MRHNA and CDR2 is SNTAGT. For the CDR3, the DNA is TGTGCCAGCAGTGACTCGGGGGGGGCCGTCGATGAGCAGTTCTTC. This codes for CASSDSGGAVDEQFF.

V and J are TRBV10-3 and TRBJ2-5; no definite D call. CDR3 length: 14 residues. The V gene's germline CDR1 is ENHRY and CDR2 SYGVKD. V dropped 0 bases and J dropped 3 bases, with 8 bases sitting between them. CDR3 loop: CAISESSGKETQYF. For the CDR3, the DNA is TGTGCCATCAGTGAGTCGAGTGGGAAAGAGACCCAGTACTTC.

The chain employs TRBV6-1 and TRBJ2-7, with a weak D call TRBD1 (6 bases). The CDR3 spans 15 residues. Trimming left V 5 bases short and J 1 base short, with 15 bases between. Per the germline V gene, CDR1 is MNHNS and CDR2 is SASEGT. CDR3 DNA sequence: TGTGCCAGCAGTCGTTCAGGGGACGAGTCCTACGAGCAGTACTTC. This gives the protein CASSRSGDESYEQYF.

The rearrangement uses TRBV7-3 and TRBJ2-2, with D tentatively TRBD1 or TRBD2 (5 bases each). The CDR3 length is 14 residues. Germline loops: CDR1 SGHTA, CDR2 FQGTGA. Trimming stripped 4 bases from V and 6 bases from J, with 12 bases between. CDR3 region: CASSSPPGPGELFF. CDR3 bases: TGTGCCAGCAGCTCACCCCCGGGGCCCGGGGAGCTGTTTTTT.

The rearrangement joins TRBV7-2 to TRBJ2-1; 11 bases align to TRBD2. The length of the CDR3 is 17 residues. Germline assignment: CDR1 SGHTA and CDR2 FQGNSA. After removal of 2 bases from V and 6 bases from J, the junction contained 9 bases not matched to a gene. The CDR3 region is CASSLQSNLAGGNEQFF. DNA of the CDR3: TGTGCCAGCAGCTTACAATCCAACCTAGCGGGAGGCAATGAGCAGTTCTTC.

The V call is TRBV12-3 or TRBV12-4, the J call TRBJ2-7, with 7 bases matching TRBD1. V lost 5 bases and J lost 6; bases outside the gene matches: 25. CDR3 length: 19 residues. CDR3 residues: CASSPIRRTGEMRWGEQYF. The CDR3 bases are TGTGCCAGCAGTCCCATCAGGAGAACAGGGGAGATGCGTTGGGGCGAGCAGTACTTC.

The V and J genes are TRBV6-4 and TRBJ2-1, with 8 bases lining up with TRBD2. This CDR3 has 14 amino acids. The germline V gene has CDR1 MRHNA and CDR2 SNTAGT. V was clipped by 2 bases and J by 6 bases; unmatched bases: 3. CDR3 nucleotide sequence: TGTGCCAGCAGTGACGGTCTAGCGGGCAATGAGCAGTTCTTC. Residues: CASSDGLAGNEQFF.

The chain carries TRBV5-1 and TRBJ2-3; TRBD2 is a possible D gene (5 bases). The CDR3 has 14 amino acids. CDR1 is SGHRS and CDR2 is YFSETQ in the germline V gene. V was pared by 0 bases and J by 8 bases, with 13 bases between. CDR3 DNA: TGCGCCAGCAGCTTGGCCCGGACTCTCGGTACGCAGTATTTT. Translated, it gives CASSLARTLGTQYF. The entire variable domain, with the rest obtained from reference TRBV5-1 and TRBJ2-3, is as follows: KAGVTQTPRYLIKTRGQQVTLSCSPISGHRSVSWYQQTPGQGLQFLFEYFSETQRNKGNFPGRFSGRQFSNSRSEMNVSTLELGDSALYLCASSLARTLGTQYFGPGTRLTVL.

The CDR3 DNA reads TGTGCCAGCGAAGGGGGGGTTGACTACGAGCAGTACTTC. Amino acid sequence: CASEGGVDYEQYF. The chain links TRBV10-3 to TRBJ2-7; D is possibly TRBD2 (7 bases). The V end was cut by 10 bases, the J end by 3 bases, with 16 bases between. The CDR3 is 13 residues long. Germline assignment: CDR1 ENHRY and CDR2 SYGVKD.

V is TRBV7-9 and J is TRBJ2-4, with D hard to call. The CDR3 runs 14 residues. The V and J ends lost 3 bases and 0 bases respectively, with 6 bases between them. Per the germline V gene, CDR1 is SEHNR and CDR2 is FQNEAQ (reference sequence). CDR3: CASSFTAAKNIQYF. For the CDR3, the DNA is TGTGCCAGCAGCTTTACTGCAGCCAAAAACATTCAGTACTTC.

The table lists this clonotype with a count of one. The chain couples TRBV29-1 to TRBJ2-5; 7 bases fit TRBD2. V dropped 0 bases and J dropped 4; count of bases not matched to a gene: 5. Per germline, CDR1 SQVTM and CDR2 ANQGSEA. The CDR3 loop spans 14 amino acids. The CDR3 DNA follows: TGCAGCGTTGAAGATGGGGAGCGGGGAGAGACCCAGTACTTC. Residues: CSVEDGERGETQYF.

This chain uses TRBV20-1 with TRBJ2-7, with 10 bases identical to TRBD2. The CDR3 consists of 14 residues. Germline loops: CDR1 DFQATT, CDR2 SNEGSKA (reference sequence). Trimming at V came to 2 bases and at J to 3 bases, leaving 4 bases not matched to a gene. The CDR3 sequence is CSARLAGDHYEQYF. The CDR3 coding sequence is TGCAGTGCTAGACTAGCGGGGGATCACTACGAGCAGTACTTC.

There are a few counts of this clonotype. The rearrangement joins TRBV29-1 to TRBJ2-7; unclear D gene. Per germline, CDR1 SQVTM and CDR2 ANQGSEA. V was trimmed by 7 bases and J by 3 bases, leaving 10 bases between them. This CDR3 is built from 11 residues. The CDR3 here is CSANDGYEQYF. CDR3 bases: TGCAGCGCGAACGACGGCTACGAGCAGTACTTC.